The 30 T cell receptor beta chains below come from one sample, sequenced in a study of blood T cell repertoires in COVID-19. Here immunoSEQ multiplex PCR was the method, and the copy in TCRdb shows in-frame clones only, minus some. The sample has some 29,000 clones; around 90% are singletons. The sequencing sample was made of peripheral blood. These receptors were taken from a man in his 70s with active or convalescent COVID-19.

The chain joins TRBV5-4 to TRBJ1-1; the D is unclear. The germline V gene encodes CDR1 SGHNT and CDR2 YYREEE (reference sequence). The CDR3 runs to 13 residues. Trimming took off 4 bases at V and 12 bases at J, with 19 bases between the two ends. The CDR3 spells CASSGGLIDETFF. CDR3 bases: TGTGCCAGCAGCGGCGGACTGATCGATGAGACTTTCTTT.

The chain has TRBV2 and TRBJ2-7; no definite D call. The CDR3 contains 12 residues. Per germline, CDR1 SNHLY and CDR2 FYNNEI. V lost 7 bases, J lost 1 base, and 8 bases lay in between. The CDR3 sequence: CASMQDSYEQYF. As DNA, the CDR3 is TGTGCCAGCATGCAGGATTCCTACGAGCAGTACTTC.

The rearrangement uses TRBV19 and TRBJ1-4; tentatively, D is TRBD1 (6 bases). V was trimmed by 7 bases and J by 4 bases, leaving 19 bases between them. CDR1 is LNHDA, CDR2 SQIVND, per germline (reference sequence). The CDR3 totals 16 residues. The CDR3 loop reads CASTGGRDTINEKLFF. Written as DNA, the CDR3 is TGTGCCAGTACCGGAGGCCGGGACACGATTAATGAAAAACTGTTTTTT.

The chain carries TRBV7-3 and TRBJ1-2; 8 nucleotides align to TRBD1. The CDR3 runs 13 residues. Trimming took 4 bases from V and 6 from J; bases not matched to a gene: 4. CDR1 is SGHTA and CDR2 is FQGTGA in the germline V gene. CDR3 coding DNA: TGTGCCAGCAGCTCAATACAGGGGGATGGCTACACCTTC. This codes for CASSSIQGDGYTF.

J is TRBJ1-4 and V is TRBV9; TRBD1 aligns across 7 bases. Germline lookup yields CDR1 SGDLS and CDR2 YYNGEE. The CDR3 contains 15 residues. V was clipped by 4 bases and J by 8 bases; unmatched bases: 11. This CDR3 is CASSPTGAGWEKLFF. CDR3 coding DNA: TGTGCCAGCAGCCCAACAGGGGCTGGGTGGGAAAAACTGTTTTTT.

The chain is built from TRBV2 and TRBJ1-5; the match to TRBD1 covers 7 bases. There are 15 residues in the CDR3. The junction had 7 bases not matched to a gene; V was cut back by 8 bases and J by 0 bases. Germline CDR1 reads SNHLY; CDR2 reads FYNNEI. In DNA, the CDR3 is TGTGCCAGCGCAGGGGGAGGATATAGCAATCAGCCCCAGCATTTT. Protein sequence: CASAGGGYSNQPQHF.

The chain's CDR3 is CASSLGQGVYGYTF. CDR3 coding DNA: TGCGCCAGCAGCTTGGGGCAGGGGGTCTATGGCTACACCTTC. The V gene is TRBV5-1, the J gene TRBJ1-2; 7 bases fit TRBD1. J gave up 4 bases and V 0 bases, and 3 bases lay outside the gene matches. This CDR3 has 14 residues. Germline values: CDR1 SGHRS, CDR2 YFSETQ.

The CDR3 DNA sequence: TGTGCCAGCAGCTTGACAGGGTCTAACTATGGCTACACCTTC. Translating it yields CASSLTGSNYGYTF. The chain combines TRBV7-9 with TRBJ1-2; 7 bases map to TRBD1. Germline V gives CDR1 SEHNR, CDR2 FQNEAQ (reference sequence). The CDR3 has 14 residues. V lost 3 bases, J lost 0 bases, and 1 base stayed unmatched.

The chain combines TRBV4-1 with TRBJ1-2; D call uncertain. CDR1 MGHRA and CDR2 YSYEKL come from the germline V gene. The length of the CDR3 is 14 residues. Trimming removed 4 bases from V and 7 bases from J, with 16 bases in between. The CDR3 loop reads CASSPPTRGLGYTF. The CDR3 region has the DNA TGCGCCAGCAGCCCCCCAACACGCGGGCTTGGCTACACCTTC.

This rearrangement joins TRBV7-9 to TRBJ2-1; 8 bases are a match to TRBD2. Looked up from germline, CDR1 is SEHNR and CDR2 is FQNEAQ (reference sequence). The CDR3 is 17 amino acids. After removal of 5 bases from V and 5 bases from J, the junction contained 14 bases not matched to a gene. The CDR3 nucleotides are TGTGCCAGCAGCCAGGGGAGCGGGGGAGGGGGAGACAATGAGCAGTTCTTC. This gives the protein CASSQGSGGGGDNEQFF.

V usage is TRBV6-2 or TRBV6-3 and J usage is TRBJ1-4; D is perhaps TRBD1 (6 bases). V was pared by 4 bases and J by 8 bases, with 11 bases between. The CDR3 consists of 13 residues. Looked up from germline, CDR1 is MNHEY and CDR2 is SVGEGT. The CDR3 spells CASSSRGGEKLFF. CDR3 nucleotides: TGTGCCAGCAGTTCCAGGGGAGGGGAAAAACTGTTTTTT.

The chain couples TRBV6-2 or TRBV6-3 to TRBJ1-5; no reliable D call. The germline gives CDR1 MNHEY, CDR2 SVGEGT. The CDR3 totals 15 residues. V was shortened by 1 base and J by 3 bases, with 10 bases between the two germline ends. The CDR3 coding sequence is TGTGCCAGCAGTTACTGGAGCAGTTTCAATCAGCCCCAGCATTTT. Its translation is CASSYWSSFNQPQHF.

This CDR3 is CAISGTDEGNTIYF. The CDR3 DNA follows: TGTGCCATCAGTGGGACAGATGAGGGAAACACCATATATTTT. This rearrangement joins TRBV10-3 to TRBJ1-3; maybe TRBD1 (6 bases). Germline V CDR1 and CDR2: ENHRY, SYGVKD. Deletions cut 4 bases from V and 4 bases from J, with 11 bases between. The CDR3 is made up of 14 amino acids.

The chain joins TRBV5-4 to TRBJ1-1; D call uncertain. Trimming shortened V by 4 bases and J by 1 base, and 11 bases separated the two germline ends. The CDR3 length is 14 residues. Germline V lookup: CDR1 SGHNT, CDR2 YYREEE (reference sequence). For the CDR3, the DNA is TGTGCCAGCAGCCCGCAGATACCGAACACTGAAGCTTTCTTT. Translation gives CASSPQIPNTEAFF.

The chain carries TRBV5-1 and TRBJ2-3; 7 bases fit TRBD1. CDR3 length equals 14 residues. From germline, CDR1 is SGHRS and CDR2 YFSETQ. Trimming took 0 bases from V and 4 from J; bases not matched to a gene: 2. CDR3: CASSLGQGPDTQYF. In DNA, the CDR3 is TGCGCCAGCAGCTTGGGACAGGGTCCAGATACGCAGTATTTT. Full variable domain (outside the CDR3, taken from reference TRBV5-1 and TRBJ2-3): KAGVTQTPRYLIKTRGQQVTLSCSPISGHRSVSWYQQTPGQGLQFLFEYFSETQRNKGNFPGRFSGRQFSNSRSEMNVSTLELGDSALYLCASSLGQGPDTQYFGPGTRLTVL.

This sequence joins TRBV5-1 and TRBJ2-1; weak D call: TRBD2 (5 bases). Trimming took off 1 base at V and 8 bases at J, with 13 bases between the two ends. Germline assignment: CDR1 SGHRS and CDR2 YFSETQ. The CDR3 has 14 amino acids. The CDR3 DNA follows: TGCGCCAGCAGCTTGCCGGGGTCCTGGGATGAGCAGTTCTTC. This encodes CASSLPGSWDEQFF.

A remark on this clone: The same CDR3 is also encoded by other DNA sequences in this sample. The rearrangement links TRBV5-1 to TRBJ1-5, with unresolved D. CDR3 length: 14 amino acids. The germline CDR1 and CDR2 sequences are SGHRS and YFSETQ. Between the trimmed V and J ends, which lost 0 bases and 3 bases, there was a span of 7 bases. CDR3 residues: CASSLDSPNQPQHF. The DNA for the CDR3 is TGCGCCAGCAGCTTGGACAGCCCCAATCAGCCCCAGCATTTT.

The gene calls are TRBV6-5 and TRBJ1-1; D uncertain. The CDR3 spans 14 residues. The V end was cut by 4 bases, the J end by 5 bases, with 14 bases between. In germline, CDR1 is MNHEY, CDR2 SVGAGI. CDR3: CASSLMLAGTEAFF. The CDR3 nucleotides are TGTGCCAGCAGTTTAATGTTAGCGGGGACTGAAGCTTTCTTT.

This chain joins TRBV10-3 and TRBJ1-1; D unclear. The germline CDR1 and CDR2 sequences are ENHRY and SYGVKD. The CDR3 has 12 residues. V was clipped by 3 bases and J by 5 bases, with 7 bases between them. CDR3 sequence reads: CAISERETEAFF. The CDR3 nucleotides read TGTGCCATCAGTGAAAGGGAGACTGAAGCTTTCTTT.

V usage is TRBV2 and J usage is TRBJ1-1, with 10 bases aligning to TRBD1. Germline V lookup: CDR1 SNHLY, CDR2 FYNNEI. V shed 2 bases, J shed 7 bases, and the junction held 4 bases outside the gene matches. The CDR3 extends over 14 amino acids. CDR3 sequence (DNA): TGTGCCAGCAGTGAAATAAGGACAGGGGGTGAAGCTTTCTTT. Translated, it gives CASSEIRTGGEAFF.

V is TRBV19 and J is TRBJ1-1; no clear D gene. Germline lookup yields CDR1 LNHDA and CDR2 SQIVND (reference sequence). The V and J ends lost 2 bases and 4 bases respectively, with 11 bases between them. The CDR3 has 14 amino acids. As DNA, the CDR3 is TGTGCCAGTAGTATACGCTCCCCGGGCACTGAAGCTTTCTTT. It translates to CASSIRSPGTEAFF.

V usage is TRBV6-5 and J usage is TRBJ2-3, with 8 positions matching TRBD1. Germline CDR1 and CDR2: MNHEY and SVGAGI. Unmatched junction bases numbered 11, after V lost 6 bases and J lost 6 bases. CDR3 size: 15 residues. CDR3 nucleotide sequence: TGTGCCAGCAGGGGCGGGACAGGCATCTGGGATACGCAGTATTTT. Residues: CASRGGTGIWDTQYF.

The chain is built from TRBV5-1 and TRBJ2-5; D may be TRBD2 (5 bases). The CDR3 is 13 amino acids. V was pared by 0 bases and J by 3 bases, with 6 bases between. In germline, CDR1 is SGHRS, CDR2 YFSETQ. CDR3 sequence reads: CASSLVGEETQYF. Here the CDR3 DNA reads TGCGCCAGCAGCTTGGTCGGGGAAGAGACCCAGTACTTC.

The rearrangement links TRBV24-1 to TRBJ1-2, with 7 bases lining up with TRBD1. V lost 4 bases, J lost 4 bases, and 8 bases stayed unmatched. Germline values: CDR1 KGHDR, CDR2 SFDVKD. The CDR3 covers 15 residues. The CDR3 DNA sequence: TGTGCCACCAGTGACAACACTCCAGGGGGCTATGGCTACACCTTC. Residues: CATSDNTPGGYGYTF.

V gene TRBV4-1 combines with J gene TRBJ2-3; 8 bases agree with TRBD1. The germline V gene encodes CDR1 MGHRA and CDR2 YSYEKL. The CDR3 totals 16 residues. J gave up 1 base and V 0 bases, and 3 bases lay outside the gene matches. The CDR3 coding sequence is TGCGCCAGCAGCCAAGATCCGACAGGGGGCACAGATACGCAGTATTTT. It encodes CASSQDPTGGTDTQYF.

CDR3 amino acids: CAISESPNVGYTF. In nucleotides, the CDR3 is TGTGCCATCAGTGAGTCCCCAAATGTGGGCTACACCTTC. J is TRBJ1-2 and V is TRBV10-3; D is undetermined. The CDR3 loop spans 13 amino acids. V gave up 0 bases and J gave up 8 bases, with 10 bases separating them. Germline values: CDR1 ENHRY, CDR2 SYGVKD.

The chain uses TRBV18 and TRBJ1-1, with a tentative D call TRBD1 (6 bases). Germline CDR1 reads KGHSH; CDR2 reads LQKENI. CDR3 size: 17 residues. The V end was cut by 6 bases, the J end by 5 bases, with 25 bases between. This chain's CDR3 is CASSPQFIQGKVTEAFF. The CDR3, as DNA: TGTGCCAGCTCCCCTCAATTCATACAGGGAAAGGTGACTGAAGCTTTCTTT.

V is TRBV27 and J is TRBJ1-2; unclear D gene. The CDR3 has 14 residues. The V gene lost 3 bases and the J gene lost 14 bases, with 22 bases spanning the gap. The germline CDR1 and CDR2 sequences are MNHEY and SMNVEV (reference sequence). Here the CDR3 DNA reads TGTGCCAGCAGTTTTTCGGGCGTGGCGAGGGTTTATACCTTC. This sequence encodes CASSFSGVARVYTF.

V is TRBV6-5 and J is TRBJ2-7; D perhaps matches TRBD1 (5 bases). The CDR3 contains 14 residues. Trimming took 7 bases from V and 2 from J, leaving 15 bases between them. The germline CDR1 and CDR2 sequences are MNHEY and SVGAGI. The CDR3 DNA is TGTGCCAGCATGACGATGTCAGGGCCCTACGAGCAGTACTTC. This translates into CASMTMSGPYEQYF.

J is TRBJ2-7 and V is TRBV28; 12 nucleotides match TRBD2. The CDR3 length is 15 residues. J was trimmed by 4 bases and V by 6 bases; bases with no gene match: 7. Per germline, CDR1 MDHEN and CDR2 SYDVKM. This CDR3 reads CASRSSGRARYEQYF. CDR3 in DNA: TGTGCCAGCAGGTCTAGCGGGAGGGCCAGGTACGAGCAGTACTTC.